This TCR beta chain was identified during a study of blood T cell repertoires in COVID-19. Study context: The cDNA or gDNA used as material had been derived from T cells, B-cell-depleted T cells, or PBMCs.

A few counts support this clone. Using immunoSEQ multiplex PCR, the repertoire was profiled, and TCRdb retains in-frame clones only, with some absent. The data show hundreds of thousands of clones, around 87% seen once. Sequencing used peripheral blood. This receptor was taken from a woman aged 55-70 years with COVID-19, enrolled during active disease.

This CDR3 is CASSTGTVWRNSPLHF. DNA for the CDR3: TGTGCCAGCAGTACCGGGACAGTCTGGCGTAATTCACCCCTCCACTTT. The chain is built from TRBV6-2 or TRBV6-3 and TRBJ1-6, with 7 bases fitting TRBD1. With V trimmed by 5 bases and J by 6 bases, 10 bases remained unmatched. The CDR3 covers 16 residues. Germline V gene data show CDR1 as MNHEY and CDR2 as SVGEGT.